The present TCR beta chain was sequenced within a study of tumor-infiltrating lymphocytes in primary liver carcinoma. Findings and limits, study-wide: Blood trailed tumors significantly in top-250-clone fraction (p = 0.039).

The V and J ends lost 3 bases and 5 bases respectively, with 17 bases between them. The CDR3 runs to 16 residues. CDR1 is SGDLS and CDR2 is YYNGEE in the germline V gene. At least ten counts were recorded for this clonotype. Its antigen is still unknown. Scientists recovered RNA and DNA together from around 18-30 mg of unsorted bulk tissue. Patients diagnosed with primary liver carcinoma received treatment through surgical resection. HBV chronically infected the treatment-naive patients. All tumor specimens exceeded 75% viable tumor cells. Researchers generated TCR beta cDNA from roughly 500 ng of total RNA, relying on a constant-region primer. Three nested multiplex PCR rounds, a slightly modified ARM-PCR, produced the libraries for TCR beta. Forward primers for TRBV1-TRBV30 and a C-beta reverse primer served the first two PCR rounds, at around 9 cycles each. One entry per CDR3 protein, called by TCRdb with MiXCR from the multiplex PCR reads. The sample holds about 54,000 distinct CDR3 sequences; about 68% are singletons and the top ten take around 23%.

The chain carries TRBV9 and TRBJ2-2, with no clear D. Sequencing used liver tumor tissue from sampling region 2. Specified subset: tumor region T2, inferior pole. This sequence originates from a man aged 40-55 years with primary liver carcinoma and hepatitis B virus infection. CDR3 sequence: CASSENPLHDTGELFF. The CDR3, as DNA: TGTGCCAGCAGCGAGAACCCCCTGCATGATACCGGGGAGCTGTTTTTT.